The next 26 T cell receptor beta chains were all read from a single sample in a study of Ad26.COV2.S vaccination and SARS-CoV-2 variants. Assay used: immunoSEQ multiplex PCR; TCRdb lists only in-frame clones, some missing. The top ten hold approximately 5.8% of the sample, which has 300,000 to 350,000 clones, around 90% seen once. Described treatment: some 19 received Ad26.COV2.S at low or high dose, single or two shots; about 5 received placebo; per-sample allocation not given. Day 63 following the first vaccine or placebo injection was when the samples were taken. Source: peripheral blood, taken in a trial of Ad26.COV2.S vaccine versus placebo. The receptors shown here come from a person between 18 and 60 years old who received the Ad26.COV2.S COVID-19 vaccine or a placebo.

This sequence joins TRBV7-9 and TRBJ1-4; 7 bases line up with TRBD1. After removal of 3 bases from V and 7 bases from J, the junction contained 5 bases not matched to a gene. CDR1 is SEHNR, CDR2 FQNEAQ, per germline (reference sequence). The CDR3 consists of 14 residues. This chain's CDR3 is CASSFRAGGEKLFF. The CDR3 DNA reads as TGTGCCAGCAGCTTTCGGGCAGGGGGTGAAAAACTGTTTTTT.

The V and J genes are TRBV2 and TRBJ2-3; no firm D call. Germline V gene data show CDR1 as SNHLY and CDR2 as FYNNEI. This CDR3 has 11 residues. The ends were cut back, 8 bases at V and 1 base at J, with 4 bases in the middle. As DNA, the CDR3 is TGTGCCAGCTGTGGCACAGATACGCAGTATTTT. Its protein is CASCGTDTQYF.

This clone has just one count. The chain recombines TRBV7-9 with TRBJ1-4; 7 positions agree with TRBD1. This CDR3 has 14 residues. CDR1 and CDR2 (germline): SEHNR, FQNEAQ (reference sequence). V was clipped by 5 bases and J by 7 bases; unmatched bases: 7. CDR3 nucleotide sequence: TGTGCCAGCAGCCAACGACAGGGTGGTGAAAAACTGTTTTTT. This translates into CASSQRQGGEKLFF. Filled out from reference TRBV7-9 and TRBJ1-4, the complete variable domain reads DTGVSQNPRHKITKRGQNVTFRCDPISEHNRLYWYRQTLGQGPEFLTYFQNEAQLEKSRLLSDRFSAERPKGSFSTLEIQRTEQGDSAMYLCASSQRQGGEKLFFGSGTQLSVL.

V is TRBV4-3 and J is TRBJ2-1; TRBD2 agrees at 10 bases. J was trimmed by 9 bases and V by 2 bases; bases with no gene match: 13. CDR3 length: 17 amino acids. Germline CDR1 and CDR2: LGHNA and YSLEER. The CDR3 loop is CASSQRGVSGGAFEQFF. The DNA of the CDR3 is TGCGCCAGCAGCCAAAGGGGCGTAAGCGGGGGGGCCTTTGAGCAGTTCTTC.

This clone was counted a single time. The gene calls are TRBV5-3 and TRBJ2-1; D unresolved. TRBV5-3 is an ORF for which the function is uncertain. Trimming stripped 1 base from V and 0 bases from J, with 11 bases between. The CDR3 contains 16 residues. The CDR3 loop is CARSLLFGRSYNEQFF. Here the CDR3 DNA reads TGTGCCAGAAGCTTGTTGTTCGGGCGCTCCTACAATGAGCAGTTCTTC.

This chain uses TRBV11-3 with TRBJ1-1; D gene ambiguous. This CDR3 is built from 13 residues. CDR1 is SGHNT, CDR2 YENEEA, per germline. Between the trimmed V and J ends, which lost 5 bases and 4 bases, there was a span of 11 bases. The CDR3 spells CASSPWEGTEAFF. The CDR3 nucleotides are TGTGCCAGCAGCCCCTGGGAGGGCACTGAAGCTTTCTTT.

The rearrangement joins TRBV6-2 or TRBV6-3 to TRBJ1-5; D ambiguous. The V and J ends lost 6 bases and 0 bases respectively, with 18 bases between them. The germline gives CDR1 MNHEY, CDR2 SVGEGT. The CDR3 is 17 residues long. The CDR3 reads CASSPNHSIHSNQPQHF. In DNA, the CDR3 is TGTGCCAGCAGCCCTAACCACTCGATCCATAGCAATCAGCCCCAGCATTTT.

CDR3 protein: CAISGGGGDEQYF. In DNA form, the CDR3 reads TGTGCCATCAGTGGTGGAGGGGGCGACGAGCAGTACTTC. This sequence joins TRBV10-3 and TRBJ2-7, with D tentatively TRBD1 (7 bases). V lost 4 bases and J 5 bases, leaving 12 bases between the germline ends. The CDR3 spans 13 residues. In germline, CDR1 is ENHRY, CDR2 SYGVKD.

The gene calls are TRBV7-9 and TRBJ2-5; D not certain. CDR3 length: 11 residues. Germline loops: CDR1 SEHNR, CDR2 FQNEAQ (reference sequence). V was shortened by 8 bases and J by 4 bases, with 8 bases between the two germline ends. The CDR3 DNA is TGTGCCAGCCAAGATATAGAGACCCAGTACTTC. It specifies CASQDIETQYF.

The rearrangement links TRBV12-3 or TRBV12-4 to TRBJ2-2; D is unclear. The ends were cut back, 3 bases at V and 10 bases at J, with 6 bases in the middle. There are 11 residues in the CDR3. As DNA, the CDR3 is TGTGCCAGCAGTTTTGGAGAGGAGCTGTTTTTT. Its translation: CASSFGEELFF.

The CDR3 loop is CASSGLAGGGPTDTQYF. CDR3 DNA sequence: TGTGCCAGCAGCGGACTAGCGGGAGGGGGGCCCACAGATACGCAGTATTTT. V gene TRBV7-9 combines with J gene TRBJ2-3; 15 nucleotides match TRBD2. This CDR3 is 17 amino acids long. V shed 5 bases, J shed 2 bases, and the junction held 5 bases outside the gene matches. Per germline, CDR1 SEHNR and CDR2 FQNEAQ (reference sequence).

This chain's CDR3 is CASSYDRNYGYTF. In DNA form, the CDR3 reads TGTGCCAGCAGTTACGACAGAAACTATGGCTACACCTTC. The rearrangement uses TRBV6-2 or TRBV6-3 and TRBJ1-2; D possibly corresponds to TRBD1 (5 bases). Germline loops: CDR1 MNHEY, CDR2 SVGEGT. The V gene lost 2 bases and the J gene lost 2 bases, with 6 bases spanning the gap. This CDR3 has 13 amino acids.

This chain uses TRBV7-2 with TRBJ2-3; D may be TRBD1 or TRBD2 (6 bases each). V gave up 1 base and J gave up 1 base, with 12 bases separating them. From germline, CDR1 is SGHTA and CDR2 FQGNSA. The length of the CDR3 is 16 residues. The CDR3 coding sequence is TGTGCCAGCAGCTTAGAAAGTAGGGGGGGCACAGATACGCAGTATTTT. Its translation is CASSLESRGGTDTQYF.

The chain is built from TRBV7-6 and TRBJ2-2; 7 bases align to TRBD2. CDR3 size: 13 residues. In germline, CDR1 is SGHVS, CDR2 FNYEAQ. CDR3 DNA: TGTGCGAGCGGGACCCTTGGGCCCGGGGAGCTGTTTTTT. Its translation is CASGTLGPGELFF. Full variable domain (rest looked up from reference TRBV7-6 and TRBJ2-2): GAGVSQSPRYKVTKRGQDVALRCDPISGHVSLYWYRQALGQGPEFLTYFNYEAQQDKSGLPNDRFSAERPEGSISTLTIQRTEQRDSAMYRCASGTLGPGELFFGEGSRLTVL.

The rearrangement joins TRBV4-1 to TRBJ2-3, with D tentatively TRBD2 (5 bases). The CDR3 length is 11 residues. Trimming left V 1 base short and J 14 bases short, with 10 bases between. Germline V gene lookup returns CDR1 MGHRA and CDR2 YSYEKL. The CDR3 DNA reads TGCGCCAGCAGCCAAGGGTGGAGGTGGTATTTT. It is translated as CASSQGWRWYF.

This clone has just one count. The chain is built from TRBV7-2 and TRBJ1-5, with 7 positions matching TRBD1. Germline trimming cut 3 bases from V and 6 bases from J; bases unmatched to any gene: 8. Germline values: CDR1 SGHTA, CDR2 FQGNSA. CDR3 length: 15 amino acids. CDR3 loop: CASSLGTDWTQPQHF. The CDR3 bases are TGTGCCAGCAGCTTGGGGACAGATTGGACTCAGCCCCAGCATTTT.

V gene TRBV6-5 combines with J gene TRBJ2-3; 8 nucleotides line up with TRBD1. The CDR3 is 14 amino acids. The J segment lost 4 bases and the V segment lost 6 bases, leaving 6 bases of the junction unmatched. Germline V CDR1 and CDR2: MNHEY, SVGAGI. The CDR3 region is CASRPQGAADTQYF. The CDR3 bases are TGTGCCAGCAGGCCCCAGGGGGCAGCAGATACGCAGTATTTT.

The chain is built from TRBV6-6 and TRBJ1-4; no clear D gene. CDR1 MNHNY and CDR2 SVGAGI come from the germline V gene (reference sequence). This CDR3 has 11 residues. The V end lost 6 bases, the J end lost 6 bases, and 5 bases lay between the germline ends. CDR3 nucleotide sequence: TGTGCCAGCAGGATGTATGAAAAACTGTTTTTT. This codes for CASRMYEKLFF.

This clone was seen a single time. This CDR3 is CASSPGTGQGYTDTQYF. For the CDR3, the DNA is TGTGCCAGCTCGCCCGGGACAGGCCAGGGCTACACAGATACGCAGTATTTT. V gene TRBV18 combines with J gene TRBJ2-3; 8 bases are shared with TRBD1. CDR1 and CDR2 (germline): KGHSH, LQKENI. V lost 6 bases and J lost 2; bases outside the gene matches: 13. The CDR3 runs to 17 residues.

The CDR3 loop reads CATTTIEDRRDGYTF. Written as DNA, the CDR3 is TGTGCCACTACAACTATAGAGGACAGAAGGGATGGCTACACCTTC. The rearrangement links TRBV19 to TRBJ1-2; maybe TRBD1 (6 bases). Trimming shortened V by 10 bases and J by 6 bases, and 24 bases separated the two germline ends. Germline loops: CDR1 LNHDA, CDR2 SQIVND (reference sequence). This CDR3 comprises 15 residues.

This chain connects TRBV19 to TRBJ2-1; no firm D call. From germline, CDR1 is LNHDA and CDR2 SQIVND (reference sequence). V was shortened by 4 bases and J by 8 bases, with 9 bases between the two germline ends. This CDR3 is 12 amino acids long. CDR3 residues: CASSSRVYEQFF. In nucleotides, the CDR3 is TGTGCCAGTAGTAGTAGGGTATATGAGCAGTTCTTC. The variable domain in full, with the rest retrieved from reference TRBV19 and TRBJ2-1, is DGGITQSPKYLFRKEGQNVTLSCEQNLNHDAMYWYRQDPGQGLRLIYYSQIVNDFQKGDIAEGYSVSREKKESFPLTVTSAQKNPTAFYLCASSSRVYEQFFGPGTRLTVL.

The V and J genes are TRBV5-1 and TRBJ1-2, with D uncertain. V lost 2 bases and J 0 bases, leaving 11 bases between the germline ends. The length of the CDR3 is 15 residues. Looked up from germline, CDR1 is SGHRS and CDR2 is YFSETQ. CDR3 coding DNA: TGCGCCAGCAGCTTTGGTGGGGAGACTAACTATGGCTACACCTTC. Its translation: CASSFGGETNYGYTF.

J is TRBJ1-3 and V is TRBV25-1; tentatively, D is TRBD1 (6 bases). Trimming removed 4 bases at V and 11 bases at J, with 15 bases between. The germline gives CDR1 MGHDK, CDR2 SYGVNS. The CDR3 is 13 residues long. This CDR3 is CASSGDNRVAIYF. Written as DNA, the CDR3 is TGTGCCAGCAGTGGGGACAACCGGGTGGCCATATATTTT.

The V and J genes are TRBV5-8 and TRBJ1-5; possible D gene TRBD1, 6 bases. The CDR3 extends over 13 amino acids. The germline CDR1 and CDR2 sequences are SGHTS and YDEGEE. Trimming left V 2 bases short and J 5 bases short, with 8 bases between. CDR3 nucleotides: TGTGCCAGCAGCTTCCCAGGGGATCAGCCCCAGCATTTT. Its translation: CASSFPGDQPQHF.

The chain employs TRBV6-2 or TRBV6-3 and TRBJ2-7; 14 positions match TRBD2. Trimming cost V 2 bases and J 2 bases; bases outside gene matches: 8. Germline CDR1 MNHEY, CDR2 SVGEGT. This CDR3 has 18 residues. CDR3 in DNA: TGTGCCAGCAGTTACCATCCGGGGACTAGCGGGAGTCCCTACGAGCAGTACGTC. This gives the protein CASSYHPGTSGSPYEQYV.

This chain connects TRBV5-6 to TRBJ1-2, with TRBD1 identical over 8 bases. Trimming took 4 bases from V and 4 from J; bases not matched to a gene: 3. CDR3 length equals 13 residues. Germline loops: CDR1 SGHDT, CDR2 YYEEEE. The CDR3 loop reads CASSVDRGYGYTF. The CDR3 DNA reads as TGTGCCAGCAGCGTCGACAGGGGCTATGGCTACACCTTC.